The 10 T cell receptor beta chains presented below share a single source sample, sequenced in a study of prognosis after radiotherapy for stage I lung cancer. Two-round multiplex PCR on genomic DNA was the method by which TCR beta CDR3 was amplified. It was primers specific to each TRBV and TRBJ gene that first-round PCR used. One entry per CDR3 protein results from TCRdb running MiXCR on the multiplex PCR reads. The table shows 50,000 or so distinct CDR3 sequences, with about 37% occurring only once. The sample consisted of PBMCs, taken before or after stereotactic body radiation therapy (not recorded which). The source is a donor aged 50 or older with non-small cell lung cancer.

This clonotype showed up many times. The rearrangement links TRBV6-1 to TRBJ1-2, with D uncertain. With 5 bases removed from V and 3 bases from J, the gap between germline ends came to 7 bases. CDR3 size: 12 residues. Germline CDR1 MNHNS, CDR2 SASEGT. The CDR3 loop reads CASSNGDYGYTF. The CDR3 region has the DNA TGTGCCAGCAGTAACGGGGACTATGGCTACACCTTC.

This clonotype was counted ten times or more. The chain couples TRBV4-2 to TRBJ1-3; no definite D call. The CDR3 runs to 14 residues. Trimming pared 0 bases from V and 0 bases from J, leaving 3 bases between. Germline values: CDR1 LGHNA, CDR2 YNFKEQ. The CDR3 DNA sequence: TGTGCCAGCAGCCAAGAAAGCTCTGGAAACACCATATATTTT. Protein: CASSQESSGNTIYF.

This clonotype was counted a single time. A much larger clone differs from this one at a single base, so this may be a read error. The gene calls are TRBV10-3 and TRBJ2-7; no firm D call. CDR3 size: 13 residues. Germline V gene lookup returns CDR1 ENHRY and CDR2 SYGVKD. V was clipped by 4 bases and J by 0 bases, with 7 bases between them. Here the CDR3 DNA reads TGTGCCATCAGTGTACAGTGCTCCTACGAGCAGTACTTC. It specifies CAISVQCSYEQYF.

V usage is TRBV6-1 and J usage is TRBJ2-5, with 8 bases fitting TRBD1. V shed 7 bases and J 4 bases; nucleotides not matched to a gene: 8. CDR1 is MNHNS and CDR2 is SASEGT in the germline V gene. This CDR3 is built from 14 residues. This CDR3 is CASTFQGAGETQYF. DNA for the CDR3: TGTGCCAGCACTTTCCAGGGGGCGGGAGAGACCCAGTACTTC.

Ten or more counts support this clonotype. This chain uses TRBV28 with TRBJ2-1; 11 positions match TRBD2. Germline assignment: CDR1 MDHEN and CDR2 SYDVKM. The CDR3 consists of 15 residues. The trim removed 6 bases at V and 10 bases at J, leaving 11 bases unmatched. In DNA, the CDR3 is TGTGCCAGCAGGCCAACTAGCGGGAGTTCCAGCGAGCAGTTCTTC. Amino acids: CASRPTSGSSSEQFF.

The chain employs TRBV5-4 and TRBJ2-1; D is unresolved. The germline CDR1 and CDR2 sequences are SGHNT and YYREEE (reference sequence). CDR3 size: 14 residues. V was cut by 4 bases and J by 3 bases, with 11 bases left in between. CDR3 sequence (DNA): TGTGCCAGCAGCCCTCCTGGTGGCTACAATGAGCAGTTCTTC. Protein product: CASSPPGGYNEQFF.

This clonotype has at least ten counts. The genes are TRBV20-1 and TRBJ2-7; D possibly uses TRBD1 or TRBD2 (6 bases each). Trimming removed 7 bases from V and 6 bases from J, with 19 bases in between. Germline values: CDR1 DFQATT, CDR2 SNEGSKA (reference sequence). This CDR3 has 13 amino acids. The CDR3 nucleotides read TGCAGTGATCGCCCTTTGGGGGGCGGCGAGCAGTACTTC. Amino acid sequence: CSDRPLGGGEQYF.

This clonotype has only one observation. A much larger clone sits a single nucleotide away, making a read error possible. The chain uses TRBV5-4 and TRBJ2-7; no definite D call. Germline lookup yields CDR1 SGHNT and CDR2 YYREEE (reference sequence). This CDR3 comprises 14 residues. CDR3 coding DNA: TGTGCCAGCAGCTTGGAGACATTCCCCTACGATCAGTACTTC. It encodes CASSLETFPYDQYF.

In its sample, this clonotype was seen many times. The chain uses TRBV6-5 and TRBJ1-3; D call uncertain. This CDR3 has 16 amino acids. Germline assignment: CDR1 MNHEY and CDR2 SVGAGI. Trimming stripped 0 bases from V and 0 bases from J, with 9 bases between. CDR3 protein: CASSYSAGTSGNTIYF. The CDR3 DNA follows: TGTGCCAGCAGTTACTCTGCAGGAACCTCTGGAAACACCATATATTTT.

This clonotype occurred many times. The gene calls are TRBV7-9 and TRBJ1-1; 7 bases are shared with TRBD1. Trimming removed 5 bases from V and 4 bases from J; junction bases left unmatched: 7. CDR3 length: 14 amino acids. In germline, CDR1 is SEHNR, CDR2 FQNEAQ (reference sequence). CDR3 residues: CASSPTGLRTEAFF. The DNA of the CDR3 is TGTGCCAGCAGCCCGACAGGGCTACGCACTGAAGCTTTCTTT.